This TCR beta chain was observed in a study of CD8 T cells in Susac syndrome. Findings and limits, study-wide: Clonal expansion was not seen in any Susac syndrome CD4+ T cell repertoire.

This clonotype was observed a single time. The target antigen is unknown. The RNA input was about 0.5 to 1 ug, and it was reverse transcribed with random hexamers. Across 54 Vbeta and 13 Jbeta, TCR beta CDR3 was amplified with immunoSEQ multiplex PCR. TCRdb re-called the immunoSEQ multiplex PCR reads with MiXCR, one entry per CDR3 protein. The repertoire holds under 300,000 distinct CDR3 sequences, with 90% to 96% as singletons. The V segment lost 3 bases and the J segment 1 base; nucleotides outside the gene matches: 2. The CDR3 covers 16 residues. From germline, CDR1 is SGHTA and CDR2 FQGTGA. The patients with Susac syndrome were individuals who fulfilled the recently defined diagnostic criteria for disease that was either definite or probable.

The chain joins TRBV7-3 to TRBJ2-2; 10 bases align to TRBD2. This TCR was recovered from a human donor with Susac syndrome. The source material was CD4+ T cells from PBMCs. For the CDR3, the DNA is TGTGCCAGCAGCTTTTCTAGCGGGAGGAACACCGGGGAGCTGTTTTTT. This sequence encodes CASSFSSGRNTGELFF.